These 21 T cell receptor beta chains were all obtained from the same sample, sequenced in a study of beta chain features in type 1 diabetes. Study-level findings and limits: Within each of all four CD4+ subsets, Type 1 diabetes patients had TCRB CDR3s that were moderately but significantly shorter.

Their specific antigens are unknown. Isolated RNA was reverse transcribed in full, so expressed TCRB transcripts were sequenced. The data were produced by immunoSEQ multiplex PCR, yet TCRdb's version contains in-frame clones alone and is incomplete. Counted here are fewer than 350,000 clones, around 16% occurring once; the ten biggest clones make up more than 0.015%. What was sequenced was naive CD4+ T cells from blood. These TCRs come from a young man with type 1 diabetes.

The chain links TRBV4-3 to TRBJ1-2, with 8 bases aligning to TRBD1. Trimming removed 0 bases from V and 4 bases from J; junction bases left unmatched: 10. In germline, CDR1 is LGHNA, CDR2 YSLEER. The CDR3 runs 17 residues. CDR3 region: CASSQDQLSGGRYGYTF. The CDR3, as DNA: TGCGCCAGCAGCCAAGATCAGCTGTCAGGGGGCCGCTATGGCTACACCTTC.

This chain uses TRBV28 with TRBJ1-1; the match to TRBD1 covers 8 bases. The CDR3 totals 15 residues. J gave up 1 base and V 8 bases, and 9 bases lay outside the gene matches. Germline CDR1 reads MDHEN; CDR2 reads SYDVKM. The CDR3 coding sequence is TGTGCCAGCTTACTGGACGGACAGGGGAACACTGAAGCTTTCTTT. Translating gives CASLLDGQGNTEAFF.

In its sample, this clone was seen a few times. The chain is built from TRBV13 and TRBJ2-1; 12 positions agree with TRBD2. Trimming removed 4 bases from V and 9 bases from J; junction bases left unmatched: 16. This CDR3 region has 18 residues. From germline, CDR1 is PRHDT and CDR2 FYEKMQ (reference sequence). The CDR3 region has the DNA TGTGCCAGCAGCTCCTCTTCTGTGCTAGCGGGAGGGCCAGGTGAGCAGTTCTTC. Protein product: CASSSSSVLAGGPGEQFF.

The J gene is TRBJ1-1, the V gene TRBV18; D gene ambiguous. The CDR3 consists of 17 residues. V dropped 1 base and J dropped 3 bases, with 18 bases sitting between them. Germline V CDR1 and CDR2: KGHSH, LQKENI. The CDR3 is CASSPRNAGWVDTEAFF. CDR3 DNA sequence: TGTGCCAGCTCACCACGGAACGCGGGGTGGGTGGACACTGAAGCTTTCTTT.

The chain has TRBV7-2 and TRBJ2-7; perhaps TRBD1 as D (6 bases). CDR1 and CDR2 from the germline V gene are SGHTA and FQGNSA. V was cut by 3 bases and J by 3 bases, with 15 bases left in between. The CDR3 has 15 amino acids. The CDR3 here is CASSLGTTGHYEQYF. CDR3 nucleotide sequence: TGTGCCAGCAGCTTGGGGACCACAGGGCACTACGAGCAGTACTTC.

V and J are TRBV6-5 and TRBJ2-7, with a tentative D call TRBD1 (5 bases). Germline V CDR1 and CDR2: MNHEY, SVGAGI. V lost 2 bases and J 2 bases, leaving 13 bases between the germline ends. There are 15 residues in the CDR3. The CDR3 protein is CASSYNPQGTYEQYF. The CDR3 coding sequence is TGTGCCAGCAGTTACAACCCGCAGGGAACCTACGAGCAGTACTTC.

There are a few counts of this clone. This sequence joins TRBV10-3 and TRBJ2-5; a weak D match, TRBD2 (6 bases). CDR3 length: 14 residues. CDR1 and CDR2 (germline): ENHRY, SYGVKD. Trimming left V 2 bases short and J 7 bases short, with 14 bases between. This CDR3 is CAISERESEGTQYF. The DNA of the CDR3 is TGTGCCATCAGTGAGAGGGAGTCGGAGGGGACCCAGTACTTC.

The table lists this clone with a few counts. The DNA of the CDR3 is TGTGCCAGCAGTCCCTACAACTATGGCTACACCTTC. This gives the protein CASSPYNYGYTF. The V call is TRBV6-6, the J call TRBJ1-2; D not certain. The CDR3 length is 12 residues. CDR1 is MNHNY, CDR2 SVGAGI, per germline (reference sequence). V gave up 5 bases and J gave up 2 bases, with 6 bases separating them.

This clone was detected only a few times. The chain combines TRBV4-3 with TRBJ2-7; no clear D gene. V dropped 4 bases and J dropped 0 bases, with 10 bases sitting between them. Looked up from germline, CDR1 is LGHNA and CDR2 is YSLEER. The CDR3 sequence is 14 residues long. CDR3 DNA: TGCGCCAGCAGCCGGTACGGGTACTCCTACGAGCAGTACTTC. Translated, it gives CASSRYGYSYEQYF.

This clone has more than one count but fewer than ten. The chain employs TRBV5-4 and TRBJ2-1; D is perhaps TRBD1 (5 bases). This CDR3 has 14 amino acids. Germline V gene sequence: CDR1 SGHNT, CDR2 YYREEE (reference sequence). V lost 5 bases to trimming and J lost 3 bases, with 12 bases between them. In nucleotides, the CDR3 is TGTGCCAGCAGAAAGCAGGGCATCTACAATGAGCAGTTCTTC. Translated, it gives CASRKQGIYNEQFF.

This clone was observed a handful of times. V usage is TRBV6-5 and J usage is TRBJ2-3; 7 nucleotides agree with TRBD1. CDR3 size: 16 residues. Germline values: CDR1 MNHEY, CDR2 SVGAGI. The ends lost 2 bases at V and 3 bases at J; junction bases unmatched: 8. As DNA, the CDR3 is TGTGCCAGCAGTTACCTGGGACAGAGGCCAACAGATACGCAGTATTTT. This gives the protein CASSYLGQRPTDTQYF.

This clone turned up a few times. The V call is TRBV4-3, the J call TRBJ2-6; TRBD1 is a possible D gene (6 bases). The CDR3 length is 18 residues. The germline V gene has CDR1 LGHNA and CDR2 YSLEER. The germline V and J ends were trimmed by 2 bases and 4 bases, with 18 bases remaining between them. The CDR3 here is CASSQRDIQVPGANVLTF. The DNA for the CDR3 is TGCGCCAGCAGCCAAAGGGACATTCAGGTCCCCGGGGCCAACGTCCTGACTTTC.

The chain recombines TRBV9 with TRBJ1-4; D gene unclear. V shed 0 bases and J shed 10 bases, with 13 bases lying between them. The CDR3 sequence is 14 residues long. CDR1 SGDLS and CDR2 YYNGEE come from the germline V gene. The CDR3 reads CASSVGVEARKLFF. CDR3 bases: TGTGCCAGCAGCGTAGGAGTGGAGGCGAGAAAACTGTTTTTT. The variable domain in full, with the rest retrieved from reference TRBV9 and TRBJ1-4, is DSGVTQTPKHLITATGQRVTLRCSPRSGDLSVYWYQQSLDQGLQFLIQYYNGEERAKGNILERFSAQQFPDLHSELNLSSLELGDSALYFCASSVGVEARKLFFGSGTQLSVL.

The chain recombines TRBV19 with TRBJ2-5; weak D call: TRBD2 (6 bases). The CDR3 is 15 residues long. Looked up from germline, CDR1 is LNHDA and CDR2 is SQIVND (reference sequence). V shed 4 bases and J shed 3 bases, with 15 bases lying between them. CDR3 region: CASSTGGTREETQYF. The CDR3 nucleotides read TGTGCCAGTAGTACCGGCGGGACTCGCGAAGAGACCCAGTACTTC.

The gene calls are TRBV18 and TRBJ2-5; tentatively, D is TRBD2 (5 bases). This CDR3 region has 13 residues. The germline gives CDR1 KGHSH, CDR2 LQKENI. The ends were cut back, 5 bases at V and 2 bases at J, with 9 bases in the middle. CDR3 sequence (DNA): TGTGCCAGCTCATCGGGATTACAAGAGACCCAGTACTTC. Encoded protein: CASSSGLQETQYF.

The J gene is TRBJ1-5, the V gene TRBV9; D unclear. This CDR3 is 16 amino acids long. The V gene's germline CDR1 is SGDLS and CDR2 YYNGEE. V gave up 0 bases and J gave up 9 bases, with 19 bases separating them. In DNA form, the CDR3 reads TGTGCCAGCAGCGTAGAGTCGCAGGCGCGCAGTCGGCCCCAGCATTTT. As protein: CASSVESQARSRPQHF. Variable domain in full (rest from reference TRBV9 and TRBJ1-5): DSGVTQTPKHLITATGQRVTLRCSPRSGDLSVYWYQQSLDQGLQFLIQYYNGEERAKGNILERFSAQQFPDLHSELNLSSLELGDSALYFCASSVESQARSRPQHFGDGTRLSIL.

The rearrangement links TRBV10-3 to TRBJ2-1; possibly TRBD2 for D (5 bases). The CDR3 sequence is 13 residues long. The germline V and J ends were trimmed by 5 bases and 7 bases, with 12 bases remaining between them. Germline CDR1 reads ENHRY; CDR2 reads SYGVKD. This CDR3 is CAISRTVSNEQFF. CDR3 nucleotides: TGTGCCATCAGTCGGACTGTTTCTAATGAGCAGTTCTTC.

The chain joins TRBV28 to TRBJ2-5; a weak D match, TRBD2 (6 bases). V lost 8 bases and J lost 3, with 16 bases in between. This CDR3 region has 14 residues. CDR1 MDHEN and CDR2 SYDVKM come from the germline V gene. This CDR3 is CASRPGGSEETQYF. CDR3 nucleotides: TGTGCCAGCCGCCCCGGGGGAAGTGAAGAGACCCAGTACTTC.

There are a few counts of this clone. V and J are TRBV14 and TRBJ2-5, with 10 bases fitting TRBD2. V lost 5 bases, J lost 5 bases, and 8 bases stayed unmatched. The CDR3 totals 15 residues. Germline CDR1 is SGHDN and CDR2 is FVKESK. The CDR3 protein is CASSSLAGTGETQYF. CDR3 sequence (DNA): TGTGCCAGCAGCTCACTAGCGGGAACGGGGGAGACCCAGTACTTC.

Only a few counts were recorded for this clone. V and J are TRBV10-3 and TRBJ2-3; TRBD2 aligns across 8 bases. The CDR3 is 14 amino acids. V lost 6 bases to trimming and J lost 0 bases; unmatched junction nucleotides: 2. Germline CDR1 and CDR2: ENHRY and SYGVKD. CDR3 in DNA: TGTGCCATCAGAAAGCGGGGGAGCACAGATACGCAGTATTTT. As protein: CAIRKRGSTDTQYF.

For this clone: The sample holds other DNA sequences that translate to the same CDR3. The chain is built from TRBV5-1 and TRBJ2-7; the D is unclear. This CDR3 spans 14 amino acids. From germline, CDR1 is SGHRS and CDR2 YFSETQ. V lost 0 bases and J 0 bases, leaving 7 bases between the germline ends. CDR3 sequence: CASSLASGSYEQYF. The DNA of the CDR3 is TGCGCCAGCAGCTTGGCCTCGGGCTCCTACGAGCAGTACTTC.